Below, 10 T cell receptor beta chains from the same sample are listed, as sequenced in a study of blood T cell repertoires in COVID-19. Sequenced by immunoSEQ multiplex PCR; TCRdb stores in-frame clones only, minus some. The sample has some 240,000 clones; 70% to 90% are singletons. Sequencing was carried out using PBMCs or T cells enriched from blood (not recorded which). These receptors all come from a woman in her 50s who had been exposed to COVID-19.

V usage is TRBV5-6 and J usage is TRBJ1-5, with 7 bases lining up with TRBD1. The CDR3 loop spans 14 amino acids. Germline trimming cut 2 bases from V and 5 bases from J; bases unmatched to any gene: 4. In germline, CDR1 is SGHDT, CDR2 YYEEEE. The CDR3 DNA follows: TGTGCCAGCAGCTTCGGACAGGCTGATCAGCCCCAGCATTTT. Translated, it gives CASSFGQADQPQHF.

The chain uses TRBV10-3 and TRBJ2-7; D gene uncertain. V dropped 5 bases and J dropped 2 bases, with 4 bases sitting between them. This CDR3 is 11 amino acids long. Germline CDR1 and CDR2: ENHRY and SYGVKD. CDR3 protein: CAISSAYEQYF. For the CDR3, the DNA is TGTGCCATCAGTAGCGCCTACGAGCAGTACTTC.

This chain connects TRBV3-1 (or the pseudogene TRBV3-2) to TRBJ2-7; 12 bases match TRBD2. The CDR3 spans 16 residues. After removal of 1 base from V and 3 bases from J, the junction contained 4 bases not matched to a gene. Germline CDR1 and CDR2: LGHDT and YNNKEL (reference sequence). The CDR3 bases are TGTGCCAGCAGCCAAGCCCCTAGCGGGGGGGTCTACGAGCAGTACTTC. Translating it yields CASSQAPSGGVYEQYF.

This rearrangement joins TRBV18 to TRBJ1-3, with 9 bases lining up with TRBD1. Germline V lookup: CDR1 KGHSH, CDR2 LQKENI. V gave up 6 bases and J gave up 0 bases; unmatched junction bases: 9. The CDR3 covers 17 residues. CDR3 sequence: CASSSDRGLSSGNTIYF. The CDR3 nucleotides are TGTGCCAGCTCGTCGGACAGGGGCCTAAGCTCTGGAAACACCATATATTTT.

In its sample, this clone was seen once. V gene TRBV6-2 or TRBV6-3 combines with J gene TRBJ2-7; a weak D match, TRBD2 (6 bases). The germline CDR1 and CDR2 sequences are MNHEY and SVGEGT. The CDR3 is made up of 14 amino acids. Trimming took 4 bases from V and 4 from J, leaving 14 bases between them. This CDR3 reads CASSWAGPIYEQYF. CDR3 DNA: TGTGCCAGCAGTTGGGCGGGACCGATATACGAGCAGTACTTC.

The rearrangement links TRBV12-3 or TRBV12-4 to TRBJ1-2; D gene unclear. Trimming shortened V by 1 base and J by 5 bases, and 5 bases separated the two germline ends. CDR3 length equals 12 residues. The CDR3 DNA sequence: TGTGCCAGCAGTTTAGGAACATATGGCTACACCTTC. This translates into CASSLGTYGYTF.

The chain has TRBV4-2 and TRBJ2-1, with 8 bases identical to TRBD2. The trim removed 2 bases at V and 10 bases at J, leaving 13 bases unmatched. Germline CDR1 LGHNA, CDR2 YNFKEQ. CDR3 length: 16 amino acids. The CDR3 nucleotides are TGTGCCAGCAGCCAATCCCCGACTAGCGTAGATGGAGAGCAGTTCTTC. This encodes CASSQSPTSVDGEQFF.

The CDR3 loop is CASSEAAGGSDTQYF. Here the CDR3 DNA reads TGTGCCAGCAGTGAAGCTGCGGGGGGCTCAGATACGCAGTATTTT. V is TRBV6-1 and J is TRBJ2-3; 8 bases fit TRBD2. The germline V gene encodes CDR1 MNHNS and CDR2 SASEGT. The trim removed 0 bases at V and 4 bases at J, leaving 3 bases unmatched. CDR3 length: 15 residues.

Here the CDR3 reads CASSLGGADQPQHF. DNA for the CDR3: TGTGCCAGCAGTTTAGGGGGGGCGGATCAGCCCCAGCATTTT. V and J are TRBV28 and TRBJ1-5; tentatively, D is TRBD1 (6 bases). The CDR3 covers 14 residues. The germline V gene has CDR1 MDHEN and CDR2 SYDVKM. The ends were cut back, 2 bases at V and 5 bases at J, with 10 bases in the middle. Full variable domain (remainder filled in from reference TRBV28 and TRBJ1-5): DVKVTQSSRYLVKRTGEKVFLECVQDMDHENMFWYRQDPGLGLRLIYFSYDVKMKEKGDIPEGYSVSREKKERFSLILESASTNQTSMYLCASSLGGADQPQHFGDGTRLSIL.

V is TRBV10-3 and J is TRBJ1-1; D ambiguous. Trimming took off 6 bases at V and 5 bases at J, with 19 bases between the two ends. This CDR3 region has 15 residues. From germline, CDR1 is ENHRY and CDR2 SYGVKD. CDR3 coding DNA: TGTGCCATCAGGCTAGGCGGGAACGAGAGGACTGAAGCTTTCTTT. Protein: CAIRLGGNERTEAFF.